The 19 T cell receptor beta chains below all came from one sample that was sequenced in a study of siplizumab effects on memory and regulatory T cells (dated by TCRdb to between 2018 and 2021). The library was made by the immunoSEQ multiplex PCR assay. Sourced from immuneACCESS, this table was stored by TCRdb with only in-frame sequences that have V and J called. A share of the clones is absent; for the studies checked, an unresolved V gene accounts for under half, and the remainder has no known explanation. Here the sample has around 110,000 clones; approximately 94% occur a single time. Of the sample, roughly 1.5% is held by the ten largest clones. Material for sequencing was non-Treg CD4+ T cells sorted from blood. The cell subset or site label for this specimen denotes: FACS-sorted unstimulated CD4+ non-regulatory T cells. The receptors were gathered from a human donor in good health.

The rearrangement links TRBV15 to TRBJ2-2; 8 nucleotides agree with TRBD1. This CDR3 is 17 amino acids long. The V and J ends lost 3 bases and 5 bases, in that order; junction bases with no gene match: 11. CDR1 is LNHNV and CDR2 is YYDKDF in the germline V gene (reference sequence). The CDR3 bases are TGTGCCACCAGCAGGGCTACCTCAGGGGGCGGGACCGGGGAGCTGTTTTTT. Its protein product is CATSRATSGGGTGELFF.

The chain is built from TRBV18 and TRBJ1-1; D unresolved. In germline, CDR1 is KGHSH, CDR2 LQKENI. This CDR3 has 12 amino acids. Trimming took off 3 bases at V and 11 bases at J, with 13 bases between the two ends. The CDR3: CASSPTLERAFF. The CDR3 nucleotides read TGTGCCAGCTCACCCACCCTGGAGAGGGCTTTCTTT.

The chain uses TRBV5-1 and TRBJ2-3; 10 bases line up with TRBD2. Germline V gene lookup returns CDR1 SGHRS and CDR2 YFSETQ. The CDR3 has 16 residues. V lost 0 bases and J lost 5; bases outside the gene matches: 6. CDR3 region: CASSLDSGGAGDTQYF. The CDR3 DNA sequence: TGCGCCAGCAGCTTGGACAGCGGGGGGGCTGGAGATACGCAGTATTTT.

The chain links TRBV29-1 to TRBJ2-7; D not resolved. The CDR3 sequence is 14 residues long. Germline lookup yields CDR1 SQVTM and CDR2 ANQGSEA. V was trimmed by 5 bases and J by 0 bases, leaving 14 bases between them. The CDR3 is CSVRGKKGSYEQYF. In DNA, the CDR3 is TGCAGCGTTCGTGGGAAGAAGGGCTCCTACGAGCAGTACTTC.

V gene TRBV5-1 combines with J gene TRBJ2-1; tentatively, D is TRBD2 (5 bases). Germline CDR1 and CDR2: SGHRS and YFSETQ. V was cut by 5 bases and J by 0 bases, with 12 bases left in between. The CDR3 is made up of 15 amino acids. The chain's CDR3 is CASSRGGSSYNEQFF. The CDR3, as DNA: TGCGCCAGCAGTAGAGGTGGGAGCTCCTACAATGAGCAGTTCTTC. The full variable domain, completed using reference TRBV5-1 and TRBJ2-1, is KAGVTQTPRYLIKTRGQQVTLSCSPISGHRSVSWYQQTPGQGLQFLFEYFSETQRNKGNFPGRFSGRQFSNSRSEMNVSTLELGDSALYLCASSRGGSSYNEQFFGPGTRLTVL.

The rearrangement joins TRBV21-1 to TRBJ1-1. TRBV21-1 is reported as a pseudogene. CDR3 length: 14 amino acids. CDR3 coding DNA: TGTGCCAGCATCGTCGGCTGGGGTCAGACTTTTGCTTTCTTT. Residues: CASIVGWGQTFAFF.

V is TRBV5-1 and J is TRBJ2-2; tentative D call: TRBD1 (5 bases). V dropped 2 bases and J dropped 3 bases, with 8 bases sitting between them. Per germline, CDR1 SGHRS and CDR2 YFSETQ. The CDR3 totals 14 residues. DNA of the CDR3: TGCGCCAGCAGCTTTCAAGGGGACACCGGGGAGCTGTTTTTT. Amino acids: CASSFQGDTGELFF. Together with reference TRBV5-1 and TRBJ2-2, the CDR3 gives the full variable domain: KAGVTQTPRYLIKTRGQQVTLSCSPISGHRSVSWYQQTPGQGLQFLFEYFSETQRNKGNFPGRFSGRQFSNSRSEMNVSTLELGDSALYLCASSFQGDTGELFFGEGSRLTVL.

The chain has TRBV29-1 and TRBJ2-1; the match to TRBD2 covers 9 bases. V was pared by 5 bases and J by 4 bases, with 3 bases of the junction left unmatched. CDR1 is SQVTM, CDR2 ANQGSEA, per germline. CDR3 length equals 13 residues. The CDR3 DNA reads TGCAGCGTTTCTAGCGGGATTTACAATGAGCAGTTCTTC. Its translation is CSVSSGIYNEQFF.

The chain recombines TRBV7-3 with TRBJ2-5; TRBD1 matches at 7 bases. This CDR3 comprises 15 residues. Germline CDR1 reads SGHTA; CDR2 reads FQGTGA. Unmatched junction bases numbered 7, after V lost 1 base and J lost 5 bases. The DNA for the CDR3 is TGTGCCAGCAGCTTAAGAGGGGGCCTACGGGAGACCCAGTACTTC. Translated, it gives CASSLRGGLRETQYF.

The CDR3 DNA reads TGTGCCAGCAGTTTATTGTGGGAGCCCTACGAGCAGTACTTC. Protein: CASSLLWEPYEQYF. The chain recombines TRBV28 with TRBJ2-7, with D perhaps matching TRBD2 (5 bases). The CDR3 extends over 14 amino acids. The germline CDR1 and CDR2 sequences are MDHEN and SYDVKM. V was trimmed by 1 base and J by 2 bases, leaving 9 bases between them.

In this sample, this clone turned up once. The chain is built from TRBV18 and TRBJ2-5, with 7 bases fitting TRBD1. V was clipped by 5 bases and J by 5 bases; unmatched bases: 8. The CDR3 length is 14 residues. CDR1 and CDR2 from the germline V gene are KGHSH and LQKENI. CDR3 DNA sequence: TGTGCCAGCTCATCCCGACAGGGATGGGAGACCCAGTACTTC. Its translation: CASSSRQGWETQYF.

V is TRBV4-1 and J is TRBJ1-2; D is ambiguous. V was cut by 1 base and J by 4 bases, with 16 bases left in between. Per the germline V gene, CDR1 is MGHRA and CDR2 is YSYEKL. The CDR3 extends over 16 amino acids. The CDR3 reads CASSQGYKSASYGYTF. The CDR3 coding sequence is TGCGCCAGCAGCCAAGGATATAAGTCCGCTAGCTATGGCTACACCTTC.

The V gene is TRBV5-6, the J gene TRBJ2-3; D is ambiguous. The V gene lost 2 bases and the J gene lost 3 bases, with 7 bases spanning the gap. This CDR3 is 13 amino acids long. Germline V gene lookup returns CDR1 SGHDT and CDR2 YYEEEE. CDR3 sequence (DNA): TGTGCCAGCAGCTTCAGATTAACAGATACGCAGTATTTT. Its protein is CASSFRLTDTQYF.

The chain recombines TRBV6-1 with TRBJ1-2; D is uncertain. Germline V gives CDR1 MNHNS, CDR2 SASEGT. This CDR3 is 14 amino acids long. The germline V and J ends were trimmed by 8 bases and 0 bases, with 13 bases remaining between them. In nucleotides, the CDR3 is TGTGCCAGCGTCCGTGACACGTCTAACTATGGCTACACCTTC. Translated: CASVRDTSNYGYTF.

This chain links TRBV27 with TRBJ2-3, with 8 bases matching TRBD2. V lost 5 bases and J lost 5; bases outside the gene matches: 12. CDR3 length: 16 amino acids. Germline CDR1 and CDR2: MNHEY and SMNVEV (reference sequence). CDR3 bases: TGTGCCAGCAGTCCTCTGCAGGAGCGGGAGCGAGATACGCAGTATTTT. This gives the protein CASSPLQERERDTQYF.

The rearrangement uses TRBV18 and TRBJ2-2, with no clear D. Germline V lookup: CDR1 KGHSH, CDR2 LQKENI. The CDR3 has 18 amino acids. V was clipped by 0 bases and J by 5 bases, with 19 bases between them. The CDR3 spells CASSPPPSRLVGTGELFF. The DNA of the CDR3 is TGTGCCAGCTCACCACCTCCATCCCGATTAGTAGGGACCGGGGAGCTGTTTTTT.

This chain uses TRBV5-4 with TRBJ1-4; possibly TRBD1 for D (6 bases). The germline gives CDR1 SGHNT, CDR2 YYREEE (reference sequence). V lost 4 bases and J 0 bases, leaving 16 bases between the germline ends. The CDR3 runs to 17 residues. Here the CDR3 DNA reads TGTGCCAGCAGCCCCGGAGGGGCAGGGGCAACTAATGAAAAACTGTTTTTT. This gives the protein CASSPGGAGATNEKLFF. The whole variable domain, filled in from reference TRBV5-4 and TRBJ1-4, reads ETGVTQSPTHLIKTRGQQVTLRCSSQSGHNTVSWYQQALGQGPQFIFQYYREEENGRGNFPPRFSGLQFPNYSSELNVNALELDDSALYLCASSPGGAGATNEKLFFGSGTQLSVL.

CDR3 nucleotide sequence: TGTGCCAGCAGCTTAGCGACGGGAGGAGAGCAGTTCTTC. Amino acid sequence: CASSLATGGEQFF. The gene calls are TRBV7-2 and TRBJ2-1; TRBD2 agrees at 7 bases. Germline V gives CDR1 SGHTA, CDR2 FQGNSA. There are 13 residues in the CDR3. V lost 0 bases and J lost 10; bases outside the gene matches: 3.

The chain has TRBV29-1 and TRBJ1-2; D is possibly TRBD1 (5 bases). Per the germline V gene, CDR1 is SQVTM and CDR2 is ANQGSEA. This CDR3 contains 12 residues. Trimming removed 4 bases at V and 4 bases at J, with 10 bases between. The CDR3 DNA reads as TGCAGCGTTGGGGGCGAGTCCTATGGCTACACCTTC. Translation gives CSVGGESYGYTF.